The 24 T cell receptor beta chains below come from one sample, sequenced in a study of blood T cell repertoires in COVID-19. Only in-frame clones appear in the TCRdb table, and some are missing; sequencing was by immunoSEQ multiplex PCR. The data contain roughly 26,000 clones, about nine tenths of them singletons. Sequences were obtained from peripheral blood. The receptor set was obtained from a human donor with active COVID-19. The donor label of this sample is uncertain.

The chain carries TRBV4-3 and TRBJ1-6; tentative D call: TRBD1 (6 bases). V lost 4 bases, J lost 13 bases, and 17 bases lay in between. The CDR3 contains 14 residues. Per the germline V gene, CDR1 is LGHNA and CDR2 is YSLEER. The CDR3 region has the DNA TGCGCCAGCAGCCTGCAAGGGGAGGGGGAGCCCCTCCACTTT. This codes for CASSLQGEGEPLHF.

V and J are TRBV28 and TRBJ1-2, with 7 bases identical to TRBD1. Trimming at V came to 5 bases and at J to 4 bases, leaving 7 bases not matched to a gene. The CDR3 totals 14 residues. Germline assignment: CDR1 MDHEN and CDR2 SYDVKM. CDR3 sequence: CASSLGTDFYGYTF. DNA for the CDR3: TGTGCCAGCAGTCTCGGGACAGACTTCTATGGCTACACCTTC.

The genes are TRBV10-2 and TRBJ2-1; D gene uncertain. The CDR3 has 14 amino acids. V gave up 4 bases and J gave up 8 bases, with 15 bases separating them. Germline CDR1 WSHSY, CDR2 SAAADI. In nucleotides, the CDR3 is TGCGCCAGCAGTGTACAGCCGCCCTTCGATGAGCAGTTCTTC. This encodes CASSVQPPFDEQFF.

The chain joins TRBV5-1 to TRBJ1-2; 7 bases line up with TRBD1. Germline values: CDR1 SGHRS, CDR2 YFSETQ. CDR3 size: 15 residues. Unmatched junction bases numbered 6, after V lost 4 bases and J lost 0 bases. CDR3 DNA sequence: TGCGCCAGCAGCCCGGGGGACAGATCTAACTATGGCTACACCTTC. Translating it yields CASSPGDRSNYGYTF.

This chain uses TRBV11-2 with TRBJ2-2, with D possibly being TRBD1 (5 bases). CDR1 is SGHAT, CDR2 FQNNGV, per germline. Trimming stripped 5 bases from V and 4 bases from J, with 17 bases between. CDR3 length: 16 amino acids. The CDR3, as DNA: TGTGCCAGCAGCCGAGAAGGGGTGGGGCGCACCGGGGAGCTGTTTTTT. It encodes CASSREGVGRTGELFF.

The CDR3 region has the DNA TGTGCTAGTGGCCGACAGGGAGCGGGCACTGAAGCTTTCTTT. It specifies CASGRQGAGTEAFF. The rearrangement links TRBV12-5 to TRBJ1-1, with 7 bases aligning to TRBD1. J gave up 4 bases and V 6 bases, and 8 bases lay outside the gene matches. CDR3 length: 14 amino acids. The V gene's germline CDR1 is LGHNT and CDR2 FRNRAP.

The V and J genes are TRBV6-1 and TRBJ1-3; no clear D. This CDR3 is built from 17 residues. The V end was cut by 3 bases, the J end by 4 bases, with 19 bases between. Germline lookup yields CDR1 MNHNS and CDR2 SASEGT. For the CDR3, the DNA is TGTGCCAGCAGTGACAGGAACGATCTGCATTCCGGAAACACCATATATTTT. Its translation: CASSDRNDLHSGNTIYF.

The rearrangement links TRBV27 to TRBJ2-2; TRBD1 matches at 9 bases. This CDR3 is built from 18 residues. Germline trimming cut 6 bases from V and 2 bases from J; bases unmatched to any gene: 13. The germline V gene has CDR1 MNHEY and CDR2 SMNVEV (reference sequence). The CDR3 DNA reads TGTGCCAGCAGGGCACGTCAAGGACAGGGGACTAACACCGGGGAGCTGTTTTTT. Its translation: CASRARQGQGTNTGELFF.

The chain uses TRBV11-1 and TRBJ2-7; D perhaps matches TRBD1 (6 bases). The CDR3 loop spans 12 amino acids. Between the trimmed V and J ends, which lost 5 bases and 13 bases, there was a span of 18 bases. The V gene's germline CDR1 is SGHAT and CDR2 FQDESV (reference sequence). This CDR3 reads CASSGIDRQNYF. CDR3 in DNA: TGTGCCAGCAGCGGAATTGACAGGCAAAACTACTTC.

The CDR3: CASSPGQGNYGYTF. In DNA form, the CDR3 reads TGTGCCAGCAGCCCAGGACAGGGGAACTATGGCTACACCTTC. The chain combines TRBV7-8 with TRBJ1-2, with 9 bases fitting TRBD1. This CDR3 is 14 amino acids long. Germline loops: CDR1 SGHVS, CDR2 FQNEAQ. V was pared by 5 bases and J by 2 bases, with 3 bases of the junction left unmatched.

V gene TRBV11-2 combines with J gene TRBJ1-3; D perhaps matches TRBD1 (5 bases). The CDR3 totals 14 residues. Germline V gives CDR1 SGHAT, CDR2 FQNNGV. Trimming shortened V by 1 base and J by 4 bases, and 8 bases separated the two germline ends. CDR3 residues: CASSLGGEGNTIYF. Written as DNA, the CDR3 is TGTGCCAGCAGCTTAGGGGGGGAAGGAAACACCATATATTTT.

The rearrangement joins TRBV6-5 to TRBJ1-6; possibly TRBD1 for D (5 bases). The CDR3 is made up of 15 amino acids. V gave up 7 bases and J gave up 0 bases, with 10 bases separating them. Germline V gene sequence: CDR1 MNHEY, CDR2 SVGAGI. The CDR3 spells CASTEGSSYNSPLHF. The CDR3 coding sequence is TGTGCCAGCACGGAGGGGAGCTCCTATAATTCACCCCTCCACTTT.

This sequence joins TRBV28 and TRBJ1-1; D is uncertain. Trimming left V 2 bases short and J 2 bases short, with 9 bases between. The CDR3 consists of 14 residues. The germline CDR1 and CDR2 sequences are MDHEN and SYDVKM. CDR3 nucleotide sequence: TGTGCCAGCAGTTTAGTCTGGCCTAACACTGAAGCTTTCTTT. This gives the protein CASSLVWPNTEAFF.

This clone showed up just once. The chain has TRBV5-4 and TRBJ1-2; perhaps TRBD1 as D (5 bases). Germline CDR1 is SGHNT and CDR2 is YYREEE (reference sequence). V shed 1 base and J shed 7 bases, with 17 bases lying between them. The CDR3 covers 15 residues. The CDR3 here is CASSLRGGELGGYTF. CDR3 coding DNA: TGTGCCAGCAGCTTGCGCGGGGGGGAACTAGGTGGCTACACCTTC.

The chain links TRBV6-5 to TRBJ2-7; 8 nucleotides match TRBD1. With 4 bases clipped from V and 4 bases from J, the junction kept 6 bases outside the gene matches. CDR3 size: 14 residues. Germline loops: CDR1 MNHEY, CDR2 SVGAGI. CDR3 sequence reads: CASSSDRVGYEQYF. The CDR3 DNA reads as TGTGCCAGCAGTTCGGACAGGGTAGGGTACGAGCAGTACTTC.

This clone has a handful of counts. The V and J genes are TRBV5-1 and TRBJ2-1; D remains unclear. The germline V and J ends were trimmed by 1 base and 0 bases, with 8 bases remaining between them. Per germline, CDR1 SGHRS and CDR2 YFSETQ. This CDR3 comprises 15 residues. The DNA of the CDR3 is TGCGCCAGCAGCTTGCAGGCAAGCTCCTACAATGAGCAGTTCTTC. Its translation is CASSLQASSYNEQFF.

The CDR3 spells CASSASGTGELFF. The DNA for the CDR3 is TGCGCCAGCAGTGCTTCAGGGACCGGGGAGCTGTTTTTT. The chain joins TRBV10-1 to TRBJ2-2; D possibly corresponds to TRBD1 (5 bases). CDR3 length: 13 amino acids. Germline assignment: CDR1 WNHNN and CDR2 SYGVQD (reference sequence). V lost 4 bases and J 5 bases, leaving 8 bases between the germline ends.

The chain is built from TRBV11-2 and TRBJ2-4; 8 bases are shared with TRBD1. Germline loops: CDR1 SGHAT, CDR2 FQNNGV. This CDR3 contains 13 residues. V lost 5 bases, J lost 7 bases, and 4 bases stayed unmatched. CDR3: CASSPNRGNIQYF. DNA for the CDR3: TGTGCCAGCAGCCCAAACAGGGGGAACATTCAGTACTTC.

This clone was detected only once. V gene TRBV9 combines with J gene TRBJ2-2, with 8 bases matching TRBD2. Germline loops: CDR1 SGDLS, CDR2 YYNGEE. CDR3 length: 15 amino acids. The trim removed 0 bases at V and 5 bases at J, leaving 3 bases unmatched. The CDR3 loop is CASSVGTSPTGELFF. Here the CDR3 DNA reads TGTGCCAGCAGCGTAGGGACTAGCCCGACCGGGGAGCTGTTTTTT.

This chain joins TRBV11-3 and TRBJ1-3; perhaps TRBD1 as D (5 bases). Germline V CDR1 and CDR2: SGHNT, YENEEA. This CDR3 is 14 amino acids long. V was shortened by 2 bases and J by 4 bases, with 9 bases between the two germline ends. CDR3 sequence (DNA): TGTGCCAGCAGCTTACAGGGCGGCGGAAACACCATATATTTT. The encoded protein is CASSLQGGGNTIYF. The full variable domain, rest sourced from reference TRBV11-3 and TRBJ1-3, is EAGVVQSPRYKIIEKKQPVAFWCNPISGHNTLYWYLQNLGQGPELLIRYENEEAVDDSQLPKDRFSAERLKGVDSTLKIQPAELGDSAVYLCASSLQGGGNTIYFGEGSWLTVV.

The V and J genes are TRBV21-1 and TRBJ1-2; TRBD1 is the table's D call and was not checked against the DNA. TRBV21-1 represents a pseudogene. There are 18 residues in the CDR3. The CDR3 spells CATPQQRGDRGLRYGYTF. DNA for the CDR3: TGTGCCACTCCTCAACAAAGGGGGGACAGGGGGCTGCGCTATGGCTACACCTTC.

The J gene is TRBJ2-2, the V gene TRBV7-2, with 8 bases matching TRBD2. Germline values: CDR1 SGHTA, CDR2 FQGNSA. This CDR3 is 17 amino acids long. V lost 5 bases, J lost 5 bases, and 13 bases stayed unmatched. The CDR3 loop reads CASSRTLGGGRTGELFF. For the CDR3, the DNA is TGTGCCAGCAGCCGTACGCTCGGGGGGGGCCGGACCGGGGAGCTGTTTTTT.

This rearrangement joins TRBV18 to TRBJ2-5, with D tentatively TRBD1 (6 bases). Germline V CDR1 and CDR2: KGHSH, LQKENI. The CDR3 contains 17 residues. V was pared by 4 bases and J by 2 bases, with 20 bases between. In DNA form, the CDR3 reads TGTGCCAGCTCACACCAGGTCACGGCAGGGGCGCAAGAGACCCAGTACTTC. Protein sequence: CASSHQVTAGAQETQYF. The full variable domain, in which reference TRBV18 and TRBJ2-5 provide the parts outside the CDR3, is NAGVMQNPRHLVRRRGQEARLRCSPMKGHSHVYWYRQLPEEGLKFMVYLQKENIIDESGMPKERFSAEFPKEGPSILRIQQVVRGDSAAYFCASSHQVTAGAQETQYFGPGTRLLVL.

The rearrangement uses TRBV29-1 and TRBJ2-3; 7 nucleotides line up with TRBD1. The CDR3 spans 17 residues. CDR1 and CDR2 from the germline V gene are SQVTM and ANQGSEA. The junction had 10 bases not matched to a gene; V was cut back by 1 base and J by 0 bases. As DNA, the CDR3 is TGCAGCGTTGAAGGCCGAGACAGGGCACATAGCACAGATACGCAGTATTTT. Its protein is CSVEGRDRAHSTDTQYF.